This TCR beta chain was profiled in a study of Graves' ophthalmopathy and Graves' hyperthyroidism. CDR1 is DFQATT, CDR2 SNEGSKA, per germline (reference sequence). The CDR3 length is 13 residues. Germline trimming cut 7 bases from V and 4 bases from J; bases unmatched to any gene: 9. This clonotype was counted a few times. The antigen is undetermined. Amplification targeted the TCR beta CDR3 regions, with RNA transcripts as the source material. First-round RT-PCR relied on HTBI primers, and a second-round multiplex PCR came next. TCRdb recomputed calls from the multiplex PCR reads with MiXCR, one row per CDR3 protein. The table includes approximately 1.2 million distinct CDR3 sequences, about two fifths detected once. Study conclusions and caveats: With approximately 88% sensitivity and approximately 80% specificity, a 13-signature model separated ophthalmopathy from stable hyperthyroidism. With roughly 65% sensitivity and approximately 72% specificity, the model predicted ophthalmopathy progression.

The chain recombines TRBV20-1 with TRBJ2-7, with 8 bases lining up with TRBD1. Input material: peripheral blood or thyroid tissue (not recorded which). This TCR was recovered from an adult man with Graves' hyperthyroidism. The CDR3 region has the DNA TGCAGTGTCGAGCAGGGGGCGCATTACGAGCAGTACTTC. Its translation is CSVEQGAHYEQYF.